The clone carrying this T cell receptor beta chain has only a few counts. Its specificity is unknown. This specimen comes from a study of post-analysis software for immune sequencing data. Study-wide background: Patients with relapsing-remitting, secondary progressive and progressive-relapsing multiple sclerosis courses were all represented.

Carried by the TCR beta cDNA libraries were unique molecular identifiers. TCRdb fed the PCR reads into MiXCR, producing one record per CDR3 protein. This table has roughly 430,000 distinct CDR3 sequences, less than 40% appearing once. Study conclusions and caveats: Normalized Chao1 diversity in multiple sclerosis patients fell significantly below that of controls.

Sequencing was performed on blood. The origin of this receptor is a girl aged 2 to 10 with multiple sclerosis.

The CDR3 sequence is CASSPNGQVGETQYF. CDR3 DNA: TGTGCCAGCTCACCAAATGGACAGGTCGGAGAGACCCAGTACTTC. The rearrangement uses TRBV18 and TRBJ2-5; TRBD1 matches at 7 bases. The length of the CDR3 is 15 residues. V lost 2 bases, J lost 4 bases, and 7 bases stayed unmatched. Germline V gene data show CDR1 as KGHSH and CDR2 as LQKENI.